This TCR beta chain was found in a study of T-cell memory formation after mild COVID-19. Findings and limits, study-wide: CD4/CD8 balance characterized clones contracting day 15 to 85, and CD4+ skew characterized later expanders. There were some responding clones in pre-infection memory, which suggested that cross-reactive memory had joined. Contracting clones localized mainly to CM and EM when CD4+ and mainly to EMRA when CD8+.

A single record per CDR3 protein comes from TCRdb applying MiXCR to the 5' RACE reads. In the table there are around 120,000 distinct CDR3 sequences, roughly 15% of which are singletons. In this sample, this clonotype turned up a few times. Its cognate antigen is unknown. Germline V CDR1 and CDR2: SGHNT, YENEEA. This CDR3 is 15 amino acids long. The junction had 7 bases not matched to a gene; V was cut back by 5 bases and J by 5 bases. The J gene is TRBJ2-5, the V gene TRBV11-3, with 11 positions matching TRBD2. The TCR originated in an adult woman who had mild COVID-19 (a few samples of this study predate the infection). Cell type and time point are not known. The specimen sequenced was PBMCs or a T cell subset sorted from them (not recorded which). The CDR3 spells CASSVTSGERETQYF. CDR3 nucleotide sequence: TGTGCCAGCAGCGTGACTAGCGGGGAGAGGGAGACCCAGTACTTC.